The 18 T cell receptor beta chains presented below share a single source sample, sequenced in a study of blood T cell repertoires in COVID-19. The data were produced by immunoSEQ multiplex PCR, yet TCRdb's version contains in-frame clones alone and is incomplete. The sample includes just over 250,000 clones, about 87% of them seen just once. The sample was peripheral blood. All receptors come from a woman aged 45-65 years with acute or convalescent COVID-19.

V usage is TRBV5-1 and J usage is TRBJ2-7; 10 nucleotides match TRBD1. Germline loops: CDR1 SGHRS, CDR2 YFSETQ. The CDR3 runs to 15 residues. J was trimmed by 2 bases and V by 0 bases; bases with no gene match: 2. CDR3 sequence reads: CASSLGGTGAYEQYF. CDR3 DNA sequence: TGCGCCAGCAGCTTGGGAGGGACAGGGGCCTACGAGCAGTACTTC.

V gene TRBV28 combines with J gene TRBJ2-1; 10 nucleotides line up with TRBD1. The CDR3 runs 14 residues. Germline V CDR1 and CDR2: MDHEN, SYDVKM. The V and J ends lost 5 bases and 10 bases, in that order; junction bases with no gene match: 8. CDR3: CASSRQGAQKEQFF. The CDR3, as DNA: TGTGCCAGCAGTAGACAGGGGGCGCAAAAGGAGCAGTTCTTC.

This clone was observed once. CDR3 coding DNA: TGTGCCAGCAGCTTAGTGCTAGCGGGAGGGGAGCAGTTCTTC. Protein sequence: CASSLVLAGGEQFF. This sequence joins TRBV11-1 and TRBJ2-1, with 12 nucleotides matching TRBD2. With V trimmed by 1 base and J by 10 bases, 2 bases remained unmatched. CDR3 length: 14 amino acids. Germline loops: CDR1 SGHAT, CDR2 FQDESV (reference sequence).

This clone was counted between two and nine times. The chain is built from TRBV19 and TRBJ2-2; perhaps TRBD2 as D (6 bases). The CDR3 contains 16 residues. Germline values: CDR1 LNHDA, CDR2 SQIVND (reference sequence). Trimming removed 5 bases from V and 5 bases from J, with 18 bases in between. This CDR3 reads CASSQAASEGTGELFF. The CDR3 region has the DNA TGTGCCAGTAGTCAAGCCGCTAGCGAGGGGACCGGGGAGCTGTTTTTT.

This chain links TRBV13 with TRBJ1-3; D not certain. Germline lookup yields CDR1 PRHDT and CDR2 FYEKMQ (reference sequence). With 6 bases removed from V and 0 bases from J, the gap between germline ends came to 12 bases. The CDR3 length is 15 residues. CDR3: CASSVHYHSGNTIYF. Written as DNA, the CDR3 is TGTGCCAGCAGTGTCCACTACCACTCTGGAAACACCATATATTTT.

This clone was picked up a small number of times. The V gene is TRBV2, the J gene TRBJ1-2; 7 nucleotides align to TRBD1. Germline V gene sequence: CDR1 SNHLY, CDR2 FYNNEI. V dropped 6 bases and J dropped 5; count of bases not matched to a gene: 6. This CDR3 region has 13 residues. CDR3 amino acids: CASSPGQSYGYTF. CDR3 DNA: TGTGCCAGCAGCCCGGGACAGTCGTATGGCTACACCTTC.

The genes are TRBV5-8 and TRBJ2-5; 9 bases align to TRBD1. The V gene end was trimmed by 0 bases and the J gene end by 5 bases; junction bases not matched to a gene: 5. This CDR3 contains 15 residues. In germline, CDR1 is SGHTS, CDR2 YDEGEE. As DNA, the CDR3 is TGTGCCAGCAGCTTGGCTCGGACAGGGGAGGAGACCCAGTACTTC. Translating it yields CASSLARTGEETQYF.

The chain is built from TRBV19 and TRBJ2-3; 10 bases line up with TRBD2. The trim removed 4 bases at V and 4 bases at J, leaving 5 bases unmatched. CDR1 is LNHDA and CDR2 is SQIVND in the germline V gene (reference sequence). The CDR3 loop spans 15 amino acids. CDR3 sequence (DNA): TGTGCCAGTAGTACTAGCGGGAGTTTGTCAGATACGCAGTATTTT. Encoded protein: CASSTSGSLSDTQYF.

CDR3 region: CASSATGSGNQPQHF. DNA for the CDR3: TGTGCCAGCAGCGCAACAGGGTCGGGTAATCAGCCCCAGCATTTT. The gene calls are TRBV4-2 and TRBJ1-5, with D possibly matching TRBD1 (6 bases). Trimming shortened V by 5 bases and J by 4 bases, and 15 bases separated the two germline ends. The CDR3 sequence is 15 residues long. Germline V lookup: CDR1 LGHNA, CDR2 YNFKEQ.

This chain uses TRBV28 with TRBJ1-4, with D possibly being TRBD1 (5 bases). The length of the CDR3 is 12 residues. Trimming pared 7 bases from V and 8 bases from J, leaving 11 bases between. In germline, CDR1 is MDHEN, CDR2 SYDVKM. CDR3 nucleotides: TGTGCCAGCAAAGGGGCCCTAGAAAAACTGTTTTTT. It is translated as CASKGALEKLFF.

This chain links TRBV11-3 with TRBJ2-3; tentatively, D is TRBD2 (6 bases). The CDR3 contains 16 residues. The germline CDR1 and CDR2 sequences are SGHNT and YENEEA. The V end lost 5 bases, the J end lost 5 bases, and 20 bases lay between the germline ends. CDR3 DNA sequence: TGTGCCAGCAGCGGTATCCGGGAGTCAGATGTAGATACGCAGTATTTT. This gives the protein CASSGIRESDVDTQYF. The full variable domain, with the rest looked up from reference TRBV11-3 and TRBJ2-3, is EAGVVQSPRYKIIEKKQPVAFWCNPISGHNTLYWYLQNLGQGPELLIRYENEEAVDDSQLPKDRFSAERLKGVDSTLKIQPAELGDSAVYLCASSGIRESDVDTQYFGPGTRLTVL.

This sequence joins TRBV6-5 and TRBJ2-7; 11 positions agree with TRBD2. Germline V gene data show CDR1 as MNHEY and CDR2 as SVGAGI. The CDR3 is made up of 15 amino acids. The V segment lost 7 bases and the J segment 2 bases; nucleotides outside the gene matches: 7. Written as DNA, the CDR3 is TGTGCCAGCATGGAGGTAGCGGGAGGGCCCTACGAGCAGTACTTC. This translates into CASMEVAGGPYEQYF.

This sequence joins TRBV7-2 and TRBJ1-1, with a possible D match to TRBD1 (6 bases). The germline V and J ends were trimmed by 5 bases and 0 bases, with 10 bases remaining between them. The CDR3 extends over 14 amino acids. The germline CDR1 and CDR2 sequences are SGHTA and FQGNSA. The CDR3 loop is CASSRDNMNTEAFF. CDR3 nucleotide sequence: TGTGCCAGCAGCAGGGACAACATGAACACTGAAGCTTTCTTT. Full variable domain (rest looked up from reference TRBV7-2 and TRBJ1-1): GAGVSQSPSNKVTEKGKDVELRCDPISGHTALYWYRQSLGQGLEFLIYFQGNSAPDKSGLPSDRFSAERTGGSVSTLTIQRTQQEDSAVYLCASSRDNMNTEAFFGQGTRLTVV.

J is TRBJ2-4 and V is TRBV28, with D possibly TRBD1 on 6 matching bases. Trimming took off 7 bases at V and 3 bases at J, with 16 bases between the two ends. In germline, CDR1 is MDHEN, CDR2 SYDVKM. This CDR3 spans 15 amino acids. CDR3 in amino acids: CASTKQGRYKNIQYF. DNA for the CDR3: TGTGCCAGCACCAAACAGGGTCGTTACAAAAACATTCAGTACTTC.

CDR3: CASSSPGQGPSPLHF. The CDR3 DNA follows: TGTGCCAGCAGTTCCCCGGGACAGGGACCCTCACCCCTCCACTTT. J is TRBJ1-6 and V is TRBV28, with 9 bases fitting TRBD1. This CDR3 contains 15 residues. Per germline, CDR1 MDHEN and CDR2 SYDVKM. Trimming removed 4 bases from V and 10 bases from J; junction bases left unmatched: 8.

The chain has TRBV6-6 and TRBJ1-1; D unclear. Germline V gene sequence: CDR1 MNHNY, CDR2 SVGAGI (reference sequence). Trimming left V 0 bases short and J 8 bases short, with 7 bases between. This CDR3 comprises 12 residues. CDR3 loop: CASSYSITEAFF. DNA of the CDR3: TGTGCCAGCAGTTACTCGATCACAGAAGCTTTCTTT.

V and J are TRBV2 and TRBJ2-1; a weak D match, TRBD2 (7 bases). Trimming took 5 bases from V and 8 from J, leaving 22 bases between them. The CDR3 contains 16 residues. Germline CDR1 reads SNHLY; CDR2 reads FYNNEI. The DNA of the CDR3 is TGTGCCAGCAGTCACCCGGGGGCGGGAGTTATCGATGAGCAGTTCTTC. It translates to CASSHPGAGVIDEQFF.

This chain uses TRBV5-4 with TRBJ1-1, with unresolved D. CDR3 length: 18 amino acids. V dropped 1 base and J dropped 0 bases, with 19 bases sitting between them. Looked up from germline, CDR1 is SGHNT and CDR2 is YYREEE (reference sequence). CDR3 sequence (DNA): TGTGCCAGCAGCTTGTTGTCGCCCTACTCTTTCATGAACACTGAAGCTTTCTTT. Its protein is CASSLLSPYSFMNTEAFF. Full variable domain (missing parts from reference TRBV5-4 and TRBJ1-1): ETGVTQSPTHLIKTRGQQVTLRCSSQSGHNTVSWYQQALGQGPQFIFQYYREEENGRGNFPPRFSGLQFPNYSSELNVNALELDDSALYLCASSLLSPYSFMNTEAFFGQGTRLTVV.